Below are 13 T cell receptor beta chains sequenced from a single sample in a study of blood T cell repertoires in COVID-19. TCRdb's copy holds only in-frame clones and misses some; the assay was immunoSEQ multiplex PCR. The data contain roughly 160,000 clones, approximately 84% of them singletons. What was sequenced was PBMCs or T cells enriched from blood (not recorded which). The receptors were gathered from a woman between 40 and 55 years old with acute COVID-19.

The rearrangement uses TRBV10-2 and TRBJ1-1, with 8 nucleotides matching TRBD1. The V gene's germline CDR1 is WSHSY and CDR2 SAAADI. With V trimmed by 7 bases and J by 5 bases, 6 bases remained unmatched. This CDR3 spans 13 amino acids. The CDR3 sequence is CASIRQGRTEAFF. The CDR3 DNA follows: TGCGCCAGCATTCGACAGGGGCGGACTGAAGCTTTCTTT.

The rearrangement joins TRBV9 to TRBJ2-3, with TRBD2 as a possible D gene (5 bases). The CDR3 is 13 residues long. Germline V lookup: CDR1 SGDLS, CDR2 YYNGEE. The V end lost 4 bases, the J end lost 4 bases, and 10 bases lay between the germline ends. CDR3 loop: CASSSGVADTQYF. For the CDR3, the DNA is TGTGCCAGCAGCAGCGGAGTGGCAGATACGCAGTATTTT.

The rearrangement uses TRBV28 and TRBJ1-4, with a tentative D call TRBD1 (5 bases). Germline CDR1 and CDR2: MDHEN and SYDVKM. The CDR3 sequence is 16 residues long. Trimming took 4 bases from V and 1 from J, leaving 13 bases between them. The CDR3 spells CASSYPREVTNEKLFF. The DNA for the CDR3 is TGTGCCAGCAGTTACCCCAGGGAGGTAACTAATGAAAAACTGTTTTTT.

V is TRBV3-1 (or the pseudogene TRBV3-2) and J is TRBJ2-7; D is unclear. The germline V gene has CDR1 LGHDT and CDR2 YNNKEL (reference sequence). The CDR3 covers 15 residues. The germline V and J ends were trimmed by 3 bases and 2 bases, with 14 bases remaining between them. The CDR3 spells CASSHASGSTYEQYF. The CDR3 DNA reads TGTGCCAGCAGCCACGCCTCCGGGTCAACCTACGAGCAGTACTTC.

This CDR3 reads CASSARTASGEQYF. The CDR3 DNA is TGTGCCAGCAGTGCCCGGACCGCCTCAGGGGAGCAGTACTTC. This rearrangement joins TRBV25-1 to TRBJ2-7; perhaps TRBD1 as D (5 bases). The germline gives CDR1 MGHDK, CDR2 SYGVNS. V was clipped by 4 bases and J by 7 bases, with 17 bases between them. CDR3 length: 14 residues.

This chain uses TRBV11-3 with TRBJ2-1; 8 bases fit TRBD2. CDR1 is SGHNT, CDR2 YENEEA, per germline. V lost 1 base and J lost 6; bases outside the gene matches: 5. This CDR3 is 15 amino acids long. The CDR3 nucleotides read TGTGCCAGCAGCTTAGCAGCGGGAGCTGGCAATGAGCAGTTCTTC. Translation gives CASSLAAGAGNEQFF. The whole variable domain, remainder taken from reference TRBV11-3 and TRBJ2-1, is EAGVVQSPRYKIIEKKQPVAFWCNPISGHNTLYWYLQNLGQGPELLIRYENEEAVDDSQLPKDRFSAERLKGVDSTLKIQPAELGDSAVYLCASSLAAGAGNEQFFGPGTRLTVL.

This sequence joins TRBV29-1 and TRBJ2-3; 11 bases agree with TRBD2. Germline loops: CDR1 SQVTM, CDR2 ANQGSEA. V dropped 1 base and J dropped 4; count of bases not matched to a gene: 4. The CDR3 is 15 amino acids. CDR3 nucleotides: TGCAGCGTTGAAGCGACTAGCGGGAAGGCAGATACGCAGTATTTT. It translates to CSVEATSGKADTQYF.

J is TRBJ1-5 and V is TRBV27, with TRBD1 matching over 8 bases. There are 12 residues in the CDR3. Trimming cost V 8 bases and J 4 bases; bases outside gene matches: 1. Germline loops: CDR1 MNHEY, CDR2 SMNVEV (reference sequence). The CDR3 coding sequence is TGTGCCAGCGGACAGGGTAATCAGCCCCAGCATTTT. It is translated as CASGQGNQPQHF.

This chain links TRBV12-3 or TRBV12-4 with TRBJ1-1; 9 nucleotides line up with TRBD1. Trimming took 9 bases from V and 4 from J; bases not matched to a gene: 3. This CDR3 spans 12 amino acids. CDR3 bases: TGTGCCAGTAGACAGGGGGGCACTGAAGCTTTCTTT. Protein: CASRQGGTEAFF.

This clone was seen just once. The chain employs TRBV19 and TRBJ1-1; D is possibly TRBD1 (6 bases). The CDR3 loop spans 14 amino acids. CDR1 is LNHDA, CDR2 SQIVND, per germline (reference sequence). The V end was cut by 1 base, the J end by 6 bases, with 12 bases between. The CDR3 region is CASSIAAGAAEAFF. The CDR3 nucleotides read TGTGCCAGTAGTATAGCCGCAGGGGCTGCTGAAGCTTTCTTT.

The V gene is TRBV18, the J gene TRBJ1-4; 7 positions agree with TRBD1. The J segment lost 8 bases and the V segment lost 4 bases, leaving 7 bases of the junction unmatched. The CDR3 contains 14 residues. Germline V gene data show CDR1 as KGHSH and CDR2 as LQKENI. CDR3 nucleotide sequence: TGTGCCAGCTCACACCGCACAGGGGAAGAAAAACTGTTTTTT. Protein product: CASSHRTGEEKLFF.

This clone has just a few counts. The V call is TRBV12-3 or TRBV12-4, the J call TRBJ1-2; D is uncertain. The CDR3 totals 13 residues. Trimming took 1 base from V and 7 from J, leaving 10 bases between them. Written as DNA, the CDR3 is TGTGCCAGCAGTTTAGGGGAGGAGCGTGGCTACACCTTC. Protein: CASSLGEERGYTF.

The chain couples TRBV6-5 to TRBJ2-7, with D possibly being TRBD2 (6 bases). Deletions cut 3 bases from V and 3 bases from J, with 9 bases between. CDR3 length equals 13 residues. CDR1 MNHEY and CDR2 SVGAGI come from the germline V gene. The CDR3 region is CASSYSGLYEQYF. The CDR3, as DNA: TGTGCCAGCAGTTATTCGGGACTCTACGAGCAGTACTTC.